This entry features one TCR beta chain sequence. This sample is part of a study of T cell responses to AZD1222 COVID-19 vaccine. TCRdb's copy holds only in-frame clones and misses some; the assay was immunoSEQ multiplex PCR. The sample holds 120,000 or so clones, 90% seen once. This TCR came from an adult who received the MenACWY meningococcal vaccine as a control. The sequencing used peripheral blood, collected 28 days after the second dose of the MenACWY control vaccine.

The CDR3 loop reads CASSAGQVGNQPQHF. CDR3 sequence (DNA): TGTGCCAGCAGTGCTGGACAGGTCGGGAATCAGCCCCAGCATTTT. J is TRBJ1-5 and V is TRBV6-1; 7 nucleotides align to TRBD1. V was pared by 4 bases and J by 4 bases, with 7 bases of the junction left unmatched. Germline assignment: CDR1 MNHNS and CDR2 SASEGT. The CDR3 is 15 residues long.